This T cell receptor (beta chain) is from a study of blood T cells in healthy people across ages. The CDR3 spans 12 residues. Per the germline V gene, CDR1 is GTSNPN and CDR2 is SVGIG (reference sequence). V lost 0 bases to trimming and J lost 5 bases, with 7 bases between them. Primed by a sample-barcoded 5' primer and a J-beta primer mix, a second PCR proceeded for about 6 to 12 cycles. Each cDNA molecule, via a template-switch adaptor with 12 random nucleotides, was tagged. TCRdb recomputed calls from the 5' RACE reads with MiXCR, one row per CDR3 protein. The table includes around 1.1 million distinct CDR3 sequences, around two fifths detected once.

The sequenced material came from blood. The chain joins TRBV30 to TRBJ2-5; D ambiguous. This TCR derives from a man younger than 35 in good health. Here the CDR3 DNA reads TGTGCCTGGAGTGTTACCCGGGAGACCCAGTACTTC. This encodes CAWSVTRETQYF.